Presented here are 7 T cell receptor beta chains from one specimen sequenced in a study of blood T cell repertoires in COVID-19. Generated by immunoSEQ multiplex PCR, the TCRdb table keeps only in-frame clones and is missing some. The sample has about 140,000 clones; 75% to 85% are singletons. Input material: peripheral blood. The receptors derive from a man aged 70-80 years who had recovered from COVID-19.

The rearrangement uses TRBV25-1 and TRBJ2-5; tentative D call: TRBD1 (5 bases). Germline V CDR1 and CDR2: MGHDK, SYGVNS. The CDR3 runs to 13 residues. V was trimmed by 3 bases and J by 5 bases, leaving 10 bases between them. The CDR3 sequence: CASSDRQRETQYF. The CDR3 DNA reads as TGTGCCAGCAGTGATAGACAGAGGGAGACCCAGTACTTC.

Points on this clone: Distinct nucleotide sequences in the sample also encode this CDR3. This rearrangement joins TRBV9 to TRBJ2-3; 9 nucleotides agree with TRBD2. CDR3 length equals 15 residues. V was clipped by 0 bases and J by 1 base; unmatched bases: 0. CDR1 is SGDLS and CDR2 is YYNGEE in the germline V gene. CDR3 in DNA: TGTGCCAGCAGCGTAGTAGCGGGAGGCACAGATACGCAGTATTTT. Translation gives CASSVVAGGTDTQYF. Full variable domain (missing parts from reference TRBV9 and TRBJ2-3): DSGVTQTPKHLITATGQRVTLRCSPRSGDLSVYWYQQSLDQGLQFLIQYYNGEERAKGNILERFSAQQFPDLHSELNLSSLELGDSALYFCASSVVAGGTDTQYFGPGTRLTVL.

The CDR3 spells CSVEVQTGKNEQYF. CDR3 nucleotides: TGCAGCGTTGAGGTCCAGACAGGGAAAAACGAGCAGTACTTC. This rearrangement joins TRBV29-1 to TRBJ2-7, with 7 bases matching TRBD1. This CDR3 has 14 residues. Looked up from germline, CDR1 is SQVTM and CDR2 is ANQGSEA. Trimming removed 3 bases from V and 5 bases from J; junction bases left unmatched: 10.

The chain carries TRBV6-2 or TRBV6-3 and TRBJ2-3; 11 bases line up with TRBD2. V was clipped by 6 bases and J by 5 bases; unmatched bases: 10. Germline CDR1 MNHEY, CDR2 SVGEGT. This CDR3 comprises 16 residues. As DNA, the CDR3 is TGTGCCAGCAGCTTAGCGGGAGGGCCGACGGAAGATACGCAGTATTTT. This sequence encodes CASSLAGGPTEDTQYF.

The genes are TRBV10-2 and TRBJ2-1; D is unresolved. The CDR3 runs 14 residues. Germline V CDR1 and CDR2: WSHSY, SAAADI. The V gene lost 0 bases and the J gene lost 4 bases, with 7 bases spanning the gap. The CDR3 protein is CASSESEIYNEQFF. Written as DNA, the CDR3 is TGCGCCAGCAGTGAGTCTGAGATTTACAATGAGCAGTTCTTC.

The chain links TRBV7-2 to TRBJ2-5; the match to TRBD2 covers 7 bases. The trim removed 5 bases at V and 5 bases at J, leaving 5 bases unmatched. Germline values: CDR1 SGHTA, CDR2 FQGNSA. The CDR3 has 13 amino acids. The CDR3: CASSGRALETQYF. CDR3 in DNA: TGTGCCAGCAGCGGGAGGGCCTTGGAGACCCAGTACTTC.

The chain employs TRBV30 and TRBJ1-3; D is uncertain. Germline-derived CDR1 and CDR2 are GTSNPN and SVGIG (reference sequence). V gave up 5 bases and J gave up 6 bases, with 11 bases separating them. The CDR3 totals 12 residues. The CDR3 DNA reads as TGTGCCTGGCGGAGGGCTGAAAACACCATATATTTT. Translation gives CAWRRAENTIYF.